Below, 24 T cell receptor beta chains from the same sample are listed, as sequenced in a study of Graves' ophthalmopathy and Graves' hyperthyroidism. TCR beta CDR3 regions were amplified from RNA transcripts. The first-round RT-PCR employed HTBI primers together with the Qiagen OneStep RT-PCR kit. A multiplex PCR was then performed as the second round. MiXCR, run by TCRdb on the multiplex PCR reads, gives a single entry per CDR3 protein. Among about 620,000 distinct CDR3 sequences listed, about 24% were seen once. Sequenced: peripheral blood. The receptors come from a woman younger than 30 with stable Graves' hyperthyroidism. Some clones in this sample may be carry-over from other donors' samples.

This clonotype was picked up many times. The CDR3 region has the DNA TGTGCCAGCAGCTTAAATGGACAGATAGTAGCCAAAAACATTCAGTACTTC. Translating it yields CASSLNGQIVAKNIQYF. This chain joins TRBV11-2 and TRBJ2-4; D may be TRBD1 (6 bases). The germline gives CDR1 SGHAT, CDR2 FQNNGV. The V and J ends lost 2 bases and 0 bases respectively, with 14 bases between them. This CDR3 contains 17 residues.

This clonotype was seen ten or more times. The chain has TRBV30 and TRBJ1-1, with 8 bases that match TRBD1. Germline V lookup: CDR1 GTSNPN, CDR2 SVGIG (reference sequence). The CDR3 has 13 residues. Unmatched junction bases numbered 8, after V lost 0 bases and J lost 11 bases. The CDR3 here is CAWSVSGQGVAFF. The CDR3 DNA reads TGTGCCTGGAGTGTAAGTGGACAGGGTGTTGCTTTCTTT.

This clonotype was counted many times. This chain uses TRBV12-3 or TRBV12-4 with TRBJ1-1; D gene ambiguous. The V end was cut by 8 bases, the J end by 1 base, with 11 bases between. The CDR3 is 13 residues long. The CDR3 sequence is CASSGPTNTEAFF. Written as DNA, the CDR3 is TGTGCCAGCTCTGGACCTACGAACACTGAAGCTTTCTTT.

This clonotype was counted ten times or more. The chain carries TRBV27 and TRBJ1-2, with TRBD1 identical over 9 bases. V was pared by 6 bases and J by 2 bases, with 13 bases of the junction left unmatched. The CDR3 totals 17 residues. Germline V gives CDR1 MNHEY, CDR2 SMNVEV (reference sequence). This chain's CDR3 is CASSYVGLGTGNYGYTF. As DNA, the CDR3 is TGTGCCAGCAGCTACGTGGGGTTAGGGACAGGGAACTATGGCTACACCTTC.

This clonotype was detected ten times or more. V gene TRBV29-1 combines with J gene TRBJ1-1; D is unclear. CDR1 is SQVTM and CDR2 is ANQGSEA in the germline V gene. V was shortened by 6 bases and J by 0 bases, with 14 bases between the two germline ends. CDR3 size: 14 residues. The CDR3 region has the DNA TGCAGCGTGGACCCTTGGGGTATGAACACTGAAGCTTTCTTT. Residues: CSVDPWGMNTEAFF.

This clonotype was detected many times. This chain joins TRBV6-2 or TRBV6-3 and TRBJ2-5; 11 bases match TRBD1. CDR1 and CDR2 (germline): MNHEY, SVGEGT. Trimming at V came to 7 bases and at J to 5 bases, leaving 12 bases not matched to a gene. The CDR3 is 16 residues long. CDR3 in amino acids: CASNEEDRGLFETQYF. The DNA of the CDR3 is TGTGCCAGCAATGAAGAGGACAGGGGGCTCTTTGAGACCCAGTACTTC.

There are many counts of this clonotype. The chain joins TRBV6-1 to TRBJ1-2; D is unclear. V lost 0 bases and J lost 5, with 4 bases in between. The CDR3 spans 12 residues. From germline, CDR1 is MNHNS and CDR2 SASEGT. In DNA, the CDR3 is TGTGCCAGCAGTGAAGCTTCGTATGGCTACACCTTC. This translates into CASSEASYGYTF.

This clonotype was seen ten or more times. The chain links TRBV20-1 to TRBJ1-2; the D gene is possibly TRBD1 (5 bases). The CDR3 is 21 amino acids. Germline V gene sequence: CDR1 DFQATT, CDR2 SNEGSKA (reference sequence). The V and J ends lost 0 bases and 0 bases respectively, with 29 bases between them. The CDR3 DNA sequence: TGCAGTGCTAGAGAAGGGAGAGGGGACTGGGGGAAAAAGGGCCCTAACTATGGCTACACCTTC. It specifies CSAREGRGDWGKKGPNYGYTF.

On this clonotype: This may be a read error, as it is one base from a much larger clone. This chain joins TRBV12-3 or TRBV12-4 and TRBJ1-6; D is undetermined. The CDR3 is 15 residues long. The V end was cut by 6 bases, the J end by 0 bases, with 9 bases between. Here the CDR3 reads CASRPSSSYNSPLHF. CDR3 nucleotide sequence: TGTGCCAGCAGACCCTCGAGCTCCTATAATTCACCCCTCCACTTT.

The chain combines TRBV5-1 with TRBJ1-5; D is possibly TRBD1 (6 bases). Trimming pared 1 base from V and 0 bases from J, leaving 29 bases between. The CDR3 length is 22 residues. Germline lookup yields CDR1 SGHRS and CDR2 YFSETQ. The chain's CDR3 is CASSLFESPPFKGGYSNQPQHF. Written as DNA, the CDR3 is TGCGCCAGCAGCTTGTTTGAATCCCCGCCCTTCAAAGGGGGTTATAGCAATCAGCCCCAGCATTTT. Combining the CDR3 with reference TRBV5-1 and TRBJ1-5 gives the whole variable domain KAGVTQTPRYLIKTRGQQVTLSCSPISGHRSVSWYQQTPGQGLQFLFEYFSETQRNKGNFPGRFSGRQFSNSRSEMNVSTLELGDSALYLCASSLFESPPFKGGYSNQPQHFGDGTRLSIL.

The sample holds many counts of this clonotype. The J gene is TRBJ1-5, the V gene TRBV27, with D possibly matching TRBD1 (5 bases). V was cut by 6 bases and J by 0 bases, with 9 bases left in between. The CDR3 is made up of 14 amino acids. The germline gives CDR1 MNHEY, CDR2 SMNVEV (reference sequence). CDR3 loop: CASSRGNSNQPQHF. DNA of the CDR3: TGTGCCAGCAGCCGGGGGAATAGCAATCAGCCCCAGCATTTT.

This clonotype was counted many times. The chain has TRBV6-5 and TRBJ2-5; the D gene could be TRBD1 or TRBD2 (5 bases each). V lost 5 bases and J lost 4, with 14 bases in between. This CDR3 has 14 residues. CDR1 MNHEY and CDR2 SVGAGI come from the germline V gene. CDR3 sequence reads: CASSNGTSLETQYF. The CDR3 region has the DNA TGTGCCAGCAGTAACGGGACCAGCTTAGAGACCCAGTACTTC.

This clonotype occurred many times. This chain links TRBV14 with TRBJ1-2, with D perhaps TRBD1 (6 bases). V lost 7 bases to trimming and J lost 4 bases, with 22 bases between them. This CDR3 region has 16 residues. Germline loops: CDR1 SGHDN, CDR2 FVKESK. In DNA, the CDR3 is TGTGCCAGCAACACTCCGACAGGCAGACTGAGCTATGGCTACACCTTC. Amino acid sequence: CASNTPTGRLSYGYTF.

This clonotype has a count of ten or more. The chain uses TRBV28 and TRBJ2-7, with D perhaps assigned TRBD1 or TRBD2 (5 bases each). The CDR3 loop spans 15 amino acids. Germline V CDR1 and CDR2: MDHEN, SYDVKM. The V end was cut by 5 bases, the J end by 2 bases, with 16 bases between. The CDR3 sequence: CASSQTPGPTYEQYF. CDR3 nucleotide sequence: TGTGCCAGCAGTCAGACGCCGGGACCGACCTACGAGCAGTACTTC. Full variable domain (remainder filled in from reference TRBV28 and TRBJ2-7): DVKVTQSSRYLVKRTGEKVFLECVQDMDHENMFWYRQDPGLGLRLIYFSYDVKMKEKGDIPEGYSVSREKKERFSLILESASTNQTSMYLCASSQTPGPTYEQYFGPGTRLTVT.

The chain is built from TRBV6-5 and TRBJ2-7; 12 bases fit TRBD2. This CDR3 spans 14 amino acids. Germline CDR1 and CDR2: MNHEY and SVGAGI. V lost 4 bases, J lost 9 bases, and 7 bases stayed unmatched. CDR3 sequence reads: CASSSPGLAGRQYF. In DNA form, the CDR3 reads TGTGCCAGCAGTTCACCCGGACTAGCGGGACGGCAGTACTTC.

This clonotype appeared many times. The chain is built from TRBV9 and TRBJ1-2, with TRBD1 identical over 7 bases. The length of the CDR3 is 11 residues. CDR1 is SGDLS, CDR2 YYNGEE, per germline. After removal of 6 bases from V and 7 bases from J, the junction contained 3 bases not matched to a gene. The CDR3: CASNRGGGYTF. In nucleotides, the CDR3 is TGTGCCAGCAACAGGGGCGGTGGCTACACCTTC.

The gene calls are TRBV11-1 and TRBJ2-7; D tentatively reads TRBD1 or TRBD2 (5 bases each). Between the trimmed V and J ends, which lost 0 bases and 5 bases, there was a span of 20 bases. Germline assignment: CDR1 SGHAT and CDR2 FQDESV (reference sequence). The CDR3 is made up of 17 amino acids. Here the CDR3 reads CASSLAPVLSRGDEQYF. DNA for the CDR3: TGTGCCAGCAGCTTAGCCCCCGTCCTTTCTCGAGGGGACGAGCAGTACTTC. The variable domain in full, completed from reference TRBV11-1 and TRBJ2-7, reads EAEVAQSPRYKITEKSQAVAFWCDPISGHATLYWYRQILGQGPELLVQFQDESVVDDSQLPKDRFSAERLKGVDSTLKIQPAELGDSAMYLCASSLAPVLSRGDEQYFGPGTRLTVT.

The chain uses TRBV7-2 and TRBJ1-6; tentative D call: TRBD1 (5 bases). This CDR3 spans 13 amino acids. Germline-derived CDR1 and CDR2 are SGHTA and FQGNSA. V lost 8 bases to trimming and J lost 8 bases, with 13 bases between them. This CDR3 is CASCRQSDSPLHF. CDR3 DNA sequence: TGTGCCAGCTGTAGACAGAGCGATTCACCCCTCCACTTT.

This clonotype was counted many times. V and J are TRBV18 and TRBJ1-1; maybe TRBD1 (6 bases). CDR1 is KGHSH and CDR2 is LQKENI in the germline V gene. Deletions cut 6 bases from V and 3 bases from J, with 20 bases between. The CDR3 is 16 residues long. The CDR3, as DNA: TGTGCCAGCTCTCCCCCGAGTTGGGGGCGGGACACTGAAGCTTTCTTT. Residues: CASSPPSWGRDTEAFF.

This clonotype was counted only a few times. The chain recombines TRBV12-3 or TRBV12-4 with TRBJ1-1, with D uncertain. Trimming left V 6 bases short and J 0 bases short, with 14 bases between. CDR3 size: 15 residues. The CDR3 DNA reads as TGTGCCAGCAGCCCCACACAGAGAATGAACACTGAAGCTTTCTTT. Its protein is CASSPTQRMNTEAFF.

At least ten counts were recorded for this clonotype. The J gene is TRBJ2-7, the V gene TRBV4-3; TRBD2 might be the D (6 bases). CDR1 and CDR2 from the germline V gene are LGHNA and YSLEER. The CDR3 has 14 residues. V shed 1 base and J shed 3 bases, with 10 bases lying between them. This CDR3 is CASSQVPGVYEQYF. The DNA of the CDR3 is TGCGCCAGCAGCCAAGTTCCGGGAGTCTACGAGCAGTACTTC.

The chain carries TRBV9 and TRBJ1-3; 8 nucleotides line up with TRBD1. The CDR3 spans 16 residues. The germline CDR1 and CDR2 sequences are SGDLS and YYNGEE. V was pared by 4 bases and J by 0 bases, with 6 bases of the junction left unmatched. The chain's CDR3 is CASSSGQVDSGNTIYF. As DNA, the CDR3 is TGTGCCAGCAGCTCGGGACAGGTGGACTCTGGAAACACCATATATTTT.

CDR3 protein: CAGWDLGTGELFF. The CDR3 DNA sequence: TGTGCCGGCTGGGACCTAGGTACCGGGGAGCTGTTTTTT. The chain has TRBV6-1 and TRBJ2-2; D possibly uses TRBD1 or TRBD2 (5 bases each). CDR1 is MNHNS, CDR2 SASEGT, per germline. The CDR3 contains 13 residues. Deletions cut 11 bases from V and 5 bases from J, with 15 bases between.

The V gene is TRBV12-3 or TRBV12-4, the J gene TRBJ1-5, with D maybe TRBD1 (6 bases). The CDR3 is 15 residues long. The germline V and J ends were trimmed by 3 bases and 1 base, with 10 bases remaining between them. CDR3: CASSLPGQSNQPQHF. CDR3 DNA: TGTGCCAGCAGTTTGCCGGGACAAAGCAATCAGCCCCAGCATTTT.